This T cell receptor beta chain stems from a study of T cells after somatic rescue of genetic block. The CDR3 consists of 14 residues. V lost 2 bases to trimming and J lost 5 bases, with 9 bases between them. Germline V lookup: CDR1 SGHTA, CDR2 FQGNSA. The method was immunoSEQ multiplex PCR; TCRdb's version includes in-frame clones alone and lacks a portion of them. The sample holds some 70,000 clones, just over 90% seen once. This clonotype originated in a man younger than 40. The sequencing sample was made of peripheral blood mononuclear cells (PBMCs). The chain employs TRBV7-2 and TRBJ2-2; no reliable D call. The CDR3 spells CASSLYDKTGELFF. Here the CDR3 DNA reads TGTGCCAGCAGCTTATACGATAAGACCGGGGAGCTGTTTTTT. Drawing the rest from reference TRBV7-2 and TRBJ2-2, the complete variable domain is GAGVSQSPSNKVTEKGKDVELRCDPISGHTALYWYRQSLGQGLEFLIYFQGNSAPDKSGLPSDRFSAERTGGSVSTLTIQRTQQEDSAVYLCASSLYDKTGELFFGEGSRLTVL.